This T cell receptor beta chain appears in the sequencing data of a study of blood T cells in healthy people across ages. Study-level findings and limits: Greater diversity and more naive CD4+ cells were seen in long-lived donors than in aged donors. Among T cells, TCR beta diversity per million cells dropped roughly linearly as age rose.

The CDR3 is made up of 14 amino acids. CDR1 is DFQATT, CDR2 SNEGSKA, per germline (reference sequence). V lost 0 bases, J lost 2 bases, and 10 bases lay in between. This clonotype was picked up a small number of times. Its target is not known. Alongside a J-beta primer mix, a sample-barcoded 5' primer served in a second PCR lasting about 7 to 11 cycles. TCRdb reprocessed the 5' RACE reads with MiXCR, giving one entry per CDR3 protein. Found here are about 780,000 distinct CDR3 sequences, roughly 24% of them singletons; the top ten hold approximately 2.9%. These data were also filed under a second study, of T cells of mothers and their children. That study adds: It was through the M1S primer of the second PCR that sample barcodes and 2-4 random nucleotides were added. Overlap ran slightly, non-significantly higher for related than unrelated mother-child pairs.

This clonotype was sampled from a boy aged 10-17 years in good health. The rearrangement links TRBV20-1 to TRBJ1-2; unclear D gene. Input material: blood. The CDR3 bases are TGCAGTGCTAGAGATTACCCAACCAACTATGGCTACACCTTC. This encodes CSARDYPTNYGYTF.